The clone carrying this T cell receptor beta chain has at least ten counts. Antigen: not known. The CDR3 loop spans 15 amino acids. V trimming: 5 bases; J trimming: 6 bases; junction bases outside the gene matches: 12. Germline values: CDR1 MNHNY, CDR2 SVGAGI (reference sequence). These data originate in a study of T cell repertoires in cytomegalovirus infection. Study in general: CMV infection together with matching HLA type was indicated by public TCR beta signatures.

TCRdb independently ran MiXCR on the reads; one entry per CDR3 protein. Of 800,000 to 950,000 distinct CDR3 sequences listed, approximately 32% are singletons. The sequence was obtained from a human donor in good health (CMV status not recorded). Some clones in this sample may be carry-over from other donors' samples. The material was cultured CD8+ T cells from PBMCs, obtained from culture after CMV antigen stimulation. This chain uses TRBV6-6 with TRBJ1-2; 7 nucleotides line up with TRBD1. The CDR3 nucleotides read TGTGCCAGCAGTCCCCAGCGAACAGGGGCTAATGGCTACACCTTC. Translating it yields CASSPQRTGANGYTF.